The rows below give T cell receptor beta chains drawn from one sample of a study of T cell repertoires in cytomegalovirus infection. These TCRs' antigens remain unknown. TCRdb re-called the reads through MiXCR, storing one row per CDR3 protein. The table lists about 58,000 distinct CDR3 sequences, 20% of them singletons. This sample comprised CD8+ T cells from cultured PBMCs, obtained from culture after CMV antigen stimulation. These receptor sequences come from a human donor in good health (CMV status not recorded). Some clones in this sample may be carry-over from other donors' samples. Each CDR3 is given with its conserved first and last residue. The D gene is left open where the match is weak. Some rows have no size entry. The others give once, few or many, or a class for an expanded clone.

v_call	clone_size	j_call	d_call	cdr3_aa	cdr3_nt
TRBV12-3/TRBV12-4	few	TRBJ2-7	-	CASSLKGRETYEQYF	TGTGCCAGCAGTTTAAAGGGTCGGGAAACCTACGAGCAGTACTTC
TRBV7-2	-	TRBJ1-5	-	CASSTGTINQPQHF	TGTGCCAGCAGCACAGGGACGATCAATCAGCCCCAGCATTTT
TRBV19	-	TRBJ2-7	-	CASSPTVGGYEQYF	TGTGCCAGTAGTCCGACAGTCGGCGGCTACGAGCAGTACTTC
TRBV27	-	TRBJ1-6	-	CASLDRSPLHF	TGTGCCAGCCTCGATCGTTCACCCCTCCACTTT
TRBV7-8	few	TRBJ2-7	-	CASSLAQGKEQYF	TGTGCCAGCAGCTTAGCGCAAGGCAAGGAGCAGTACTTC
TRBV7-3	-	TRBJ2-1	-	CASSLTRRGRNEQFF	TGTGCCAGCAGCTTAACGCGCAGGGGTAGGAATGAGCAGTTCTTC
TRBV27	many	TRBJ2-5	TRBD1	CATKPGQGPETQYF	TGTGCCACCAAACCGGGACAGGGTCCAGAGACCCAGTACTTC
TRBV27	few	TRBJ1-5	-	CASRPPGHYSNQPQHF	TGTGCCAGCCGTCCTCCGGGGCATTATAGCAATCAGCCCCAGCATTTT
TRBV29-1	once	TRBJ2-2	-	CSVEDGEPTGELFF	TGCAGCGTTGAAGATGGCGAGCCCACCGGGGAGCTGTTTTTT
TRBV10-3	-	TRBJ2-6	-	CAISERSGANVLTF	TGTGCCATCAGTGAAAGGTCTGGGGCCAACGTCCTGACTTTC
TRBV7-8	few	TRBJ2-7	-	CASSPNPLSSYEQYF	TGTGCCAGCAGCCCTAACCCTTTGAGCTCCTACGAGCAGTACTTC
TRBV27	-	TRBJ1-6	-	CASSPRWGGINSPLHF	TGTGCCAGCAGTCCCCGATGGGGGGGGATTAATTCACCCCTCCACTTT
TRBV11-2	-	TRBJ2-6	-	CASSLYREPGANVLTF	TGTGCCAGCAGCTTATACAGGGAGCCTGGGGCCAACGTCCTGACTTTC
TRBV6-2/TRBV6-3	-	TRBJ2-3	TRBD2	CASSYVGAGVADTQYF	TGTGCCAGCAGTTACGTTGGAGCGGGAGTGGCAGATACGCAGTATTTT
TRBV7-4	-	TRBJ2-1	-	CASSLGRPVGTRGTYNEQFF	TGTGCCAGCAGCTTAGGGAGGCCTGTCGGGACCCGGGGCACCTACAATGAGCAGTTCTTC
TRBV4-3	few	TRBJ1-1	-	CASSLWTDLNTEAFF	TGCGCCAGCAGCCTCTGGACGGATTTAAACACTGAAGCTTTCTTT
TRBV7-2	few	TRBJ2-7	-	CASSLAGPTRSYEQYF	TGTGCCAGCAGCTTAGCGGGTCCCACGAGATCCTACGAGCAGTACTTC
TRBV7-6	-	TRBJ1-1	TRBD1	CASSSTTGGTEAFF	TGTGCCAGCAGCTCCACCACAGGGGGCACTGAAGCTTTCTTT
TRBV7-9	-	TRBJ1-3	-	CASRDLRSGNTIYF	TGTGCCAGCCGGGACCTCCGCTCTGGAAACACCATATATTTT
TRBV7-9	-	TRBJ2-1	TRBD2	CATRTSGGANEQFF	TGTGCCACGCGGACTAGCGGGGGGGCCAATGAGCAGTTCTTC
TRBV6-5	-	TRBJ2-5	TRBD2	CASSYGAGTSGGAPQGTQYF	TGTGCCAGCAGTTACGGGGCCGGGACTAGCGGGGGGGCCCCCCAGGGGACCCAGTACTTC
TRBV6-2/TRBV6-3	-	TRBJ1-1	-	CDSSYSNTEAFF	TGTGACAGCAGCTACAGCAACACTGAAGCTTTCTTT
TRBV7-2	-	TRBJ2-2	-	CASRRDPGSGGELFF	TGTGCCAGCAGACGTGACCCGGGGTCAGGCGGGGAGCTGTTTTTT
TRBV6-2/TRBV6-3	-	TRBJ1-5	-	CASSYSEEINQPQHF	TGTGCCAGCAGTTACTCGGAAGAGATCAATCAGCCCCAGCATTTT
TRBV7-9	-	TRBJ2-7	-	CASSLRPVEQYF	TGTGCCAGCAGCTTACGCCCTGTCGAGCAGTACTTC
TRBV6-2/TRBV6-3	few	TRBJ2-1	TRBD2	CASVQLAGARDEQFF	TGTGCCAGCGTGCAACTAGCGGGAGCTAGAGATGAGCAGTTCTTC
TRBV4-3	-	TRBJ2-1	TRBD1	CASSQGQGRSEQFF	TGCGCCAGCAGCCAAGGACAGGGTCGAAGTGAGCAGTTCTTC
TRBV5-6	few	TRBJ1-2	-	CASSLSERRYGYTF	TGTGCCAGCAGCTTGTCCGAACGGCGTTATGGCTACACCTTC
TRBV6-6	few	TRBJ2-7	TRBD1	CASSTWGQDFEQYF	TGTGCCAGCAGTACTTGGGGACAGGACTTCGAGCAGTACTTC
TRBV12-3/TRBV12-4	-	TRBJ1-4	-	CASSLNRATEKLFF	TGTGCCAGCAGTTTAAACAGGGCTACTGAAAAACTGTTTTTT
TRBV10-3	-	TRBJ1-1	TRBD1	CAAGTGRTEAFF	TGTGCCGCCGGGACAGGGAGGACTGAAGCTTTCTTT
TRBV7-2	few	TRBJ1-2	TRBD1	CASSPRQGSSYGYTF	TGTGCCAGCAGCCCAAGACAGGGAAGTAGCTATGGCTACACCTTC
TRBV7-9	few	TRBJ2-7	TRBD2	CASSLASGSYEQYF	TGTGCCAGCAGCTTAGCTAGCGGGAGCTACGAGCAGTACTTC
TRBV7-6	-	TRBJ2-7	-	CASSLGLLEQYF	TGTGCCAGCAGCTTGGGGTTGCTCGAGCAGTACTTC
TRBV28	-	TRBJ2-3	TRBD1	CASSLGQGAVDTQYF	TGTGCCAGCAGCCTCGGACAGGGGGCTGTAGATACGCAGTATTTT
TRBV7-2	few	TRBJ1-3	TRBD1	CASSTNRGLGNTIYF	TGTGCCAGCAGCACAAACAGGGGGCTTGGAAACACCATATATTTT
TRBV20-1	few	TRBJ1-1	-	CSARDPGELNTEAFF	TGCAGTGCTAGAGATCCGGGGGAGCTGAACACTGAAGCTTTCTTT
TRBV28	-	TRBJ2-3	-	CASSLPVTDTQYF	TGTGCCAGCAGTTTACCAGTCACAGATACGCAGTATTTT
TRBV4-1	-	TRBJ1-5	-	CASSPPGVQPQHF	TGCGCCAGCAGCCCCCCTGGTGTCCAGCCCCAGCATTTT
TRBV6-2/TRBV6-3	few	TRBJ2-5	-	CASSVGFQETQYF	TGTGCCAGCAGTGTGGGTTTCCAAGAGACCCAGTACTTC
TRBV6-2/TRBV6-3	-	TRBJ2-6	-	CATQPRDLFRANVLTF	TGTGCCACCCAACCAAGAGACTTATTTAGGGCCAACGTCCTGACTTTC
TRBV28	few	TRBJ2-7	TRBD2	CASSLGTSGSEQYF	TGTGCCAGCAGTTTAGGCACTAGCGGGAGCGAGCAGTACTTC
TRBV6-5	-	TRBJ2-6	-	CASSLGASGANVLTF	TGTGCCAGCAGTTTAGGGGCATCTGGGGCCAACGTCCTGACTTTC
TRBV6-2/TRBV6-3	few	TRBJ2-2	TRBD1	CASSYAGTETGELFF	TGTGCCAGCAGTTACGCCGGGACAGAGACTGGGGAGCTGTTTTTT
TRBV7-2	few	TRBJ2-1	TRBD2	CASSLTSVSSYNEQFF	TGTGCCAGCAGCCTCACTAGCGTGAGCTCCTACAATGAGCAGTTCTTC
TRBV7-4	-	TRBJ2-5	TRBD2	CASSFTAGGREAQYF	TGTGCCAGCAGCTTTACAGCGGGGGGCCGGGAGGCCCAGTACTTC
TRBV9	-	TRBJ2-1	TRBD2	CASSVETSGSREQFF	TGTGCCAGCAGCGTTGAGACTAGCGGGAGCCGCGAGCAGTTCTTC
TRBV24-1	-	TRBJ2-7	-	CATDGTCSSVVYSYEQYF	TGTGCCACCGATGGGACCTGTTCCTCTGTGGTGTACTCCTACGAGCAGTACTTC
TRBV6-6	-	TRBJ2-1	-	CASSYSNGRLEYNEQFF	TGTGCCAGCAGTTACTCGAATGGGAGGCTAGAGTACAATGAGCAGTTCTTC
TRBV18	-	TRBJ1-5	TRBD1	CASSQDRTGDSNQPQHF	TGTGCCAGCTCGCAGGACCGGACAGGGGATAGCAATCAGCCCCAGCATTTT
TRBV7-9	-	TRBJ2-1	-	CASSSPPRQDSYNEQFF	TGTGCCAGCAGCTCCCCACCCCGACAGGACTCCTACAATGAGCAGTTCTTC
TRBV4-3	few	TRBJ1-2	-	CASSQARDDRPRIYGYTF	TGCGCCAGCAGCCAAGCTCGGGACGATAGGCCCAGGATCTATGGCTACACCTTC
TRBV7-2	-	TRBJ2-5	TRBD1	CASSLGRRGPQETQYF	TGTGCCAGCAGCTTAGGTAGAAGGGGGCCTCAAGAGACCCAGTACTTC
TRBV20-1	few	TRBJ2-7	-	CSAVLRDLSSYEQYF	TGCAGTGCTGTCTTGAGGGATTTGAGCTCCTACGAGCAGTACTTC
TRBV7-6	-	TRBJ1-5	-	CASSSSRQAYQPQHF	TGTGCCAGCAGCTCCTCAAGGCAGGCCTATCAGCCCCAGCATTTT
TRBV2	-	TRBJ2-3	-	CASTGNFGDGKKTSTDTQYF	TGTGCCAGCACCGGAAATTTTGGGGACGGCAAGAAGACTAGCACAGATACGCAGTATTTT
TRBV19	-	TRBJ2-1	-	CASTQRGYSYNEQFF	TGTGCCAGTACCCAGAGAGGGTACTCCTACAATGAGCAGTTCTTC
TRBV18	few	TRBJ2-1	TRBD2	CASSPSGGVNYNEQFF	TGTGCCAGCTCACCAAGTGGGGGGGTAAATTACAATGAGCAGTTCTTC
TRBV27	-	TRBJ2-6	-	CASSSRQLSGANVLTF	TGTGCCAGCAGTTCGCGACAGCTCTCTGGGGCCAACGTCCTGACTTTC
TRBV6-1	-	TRBJ2-2	-	CASSERDHGELFF	TGTGCCAGCAGTGAACGAGACCACGGGGAGCTGTTTTTT